Below are 25 T cell receptor beta chains sequenced from a single sample in a study of blood T cell repertoires in COVID-19. TCRdb's copy holds only in-frame clones and misses some; the assay was immunoSEQ multiplex PCR. The data hold roughly 65,000 clones, with roughly 77% observed a single time. The sample comprised peripheral blood. The receptors shown here come from a man of 80 years or more with acute or convalescent COVID-19.

The V call is TRBV5-6, the J call TRBJ2-7, with TRBD1 matching 8 bases. Looked up from germline, CDR1 is SGHDT and CDR2 is YYEEEE. There are 14 residues in the CDR3. V shed 7 bases, J shed 1 base, and the junction held 7 bases outside the gene matches. The CDR3 region has the DNA TGTGCCAGCCTCGGACAGGGCACATCCTACGAGCAGTACTTC. Translating it yields CASLGQGTSYEQYF. Combining the CDR3 with reference TRBV5-6 and TRBJ2-7 gives the whole variable domain DAGVTQSPTHLIKTRGQQVTLRCSPKSGHDTVSWYQQALGQGPQFIFQYYEEEERQRGNFPDRFSGHQFPNYSSELNVNALLLGDSALYLCASLGQGTSYEQYFGPGTRLTVT.

The V and J genes are TRBV19 and TRBJ2-7; tentatively, D is TRBD2 (6 bases). CDR1 and CDR2 (germline): LNHDA, SQIVND (reference sequence). Trimming took 5 bases from V and 2 from J, leaving 10 bases between them. This CDR3 spans 13 amino acids. CDR3 DNA: TGTGCCAGTAGTGTGGGACTTCCCTACGAGCAGTACTTC. Protein: CASSVGLPYEQYF.

V and J are TRBV11-3 and TRBJ2-1, with a possible D match to TRBD2 (7 bases). With 6 bases removed from V and 0 bases from J, the gap between germline ends came to 15 bases. The CDR3 length is 16 residues. Germline CDR1 SGHNT, CDR2 YENEEA. CDR3 in DNA: TGTGCCAGCAGTCGAGGGGGGGGCCGCTCCTACAATGAGCAGTTCTTC. Protein sequence: CASSRGGGRSYNEQFF.

This clone was found a few times. The chain employs TRBV15 and TRBJ1-1; no reliable D call. The CDR3 is 15 amino acids. The V end lost 5 bases, the J end lost 3 bases, and 16 bases lay between the germline ends. CDR1 and CDR2 from the germline V gene are LNHNV and YYDKDF (reference sequence). The CDR3 DNA is TGTGCCACCAGCCCGCGGGCGGGGAGGCACACTGAAGCTTTCTTT. This translates into CATSPRAGRHTEAFF.

CDR3 residues: CASSFGARTVYNEQFF. The DNA for the CDR3 is TGTGCCAGCAGCTTCGGAGCCCGGACAGTCTACAATGAGCAGTTCTTC. This rearrangement joins TRBV5-5 to TRBJ2-1, with TRBD1 as a possible D gene (6 bases). This CDR3 is 16 amino acids long. The V end lost 2 bases, the J end lost 3 bases, and 15 bases lay between the germline ends. Germline CDR1 SGHKS, CDR2 YYEKEE (reference sequence).

CDR3 DNA sequence: TGTGCCAGCAGTTTAAGGATGGAAGGGGCGTGGTATGGCTACACCTTC. It codes for CASSLRMEGAWYGYTF. The chain recombines TRBV28 with TRBJ1-2, with a tentative D call TRBD1 (5 bases). Trimming removed 2 bases at V and 5 bases at J, with 18 bases between. Germline V CDR1 and CDR2: MDHEN, SYDVKM. The CDR3 has 16 residues.

The V gene is TRBV5-6, the J gene TRBJ2-7, with 9 positions matching TRBD1. Germline V lookup: CDR1 SGHDT, CDR2 YYEEEE. The CDR3 is made up of 14 amino acids. The J segment lost 3 bases and the V segment lost 3 bases, leaving 4 bases of the junction unmatched. The CDR3 sequence: CASSSGQGIYEQYF. The CDR3 DNA is TGTGCCAGCAGCTCGGGACAGGGAATCTACGAGCAGTACTTC.

The chain links TRBV6-5 to TRBJ2-4; possibly TRBD2 for D (6 bases). CDR1 and CDR2 from the germline V gene are MNHEY and SVGAGI. There are 15 residues in the CDR3. The germline V and J ends were trimmed by 0 bases and 7 bases, with 13 bases remaining between them. The CDR3 coding sequence is TGTGCCAGCAGTTACTCCCACGGGGGTAAGAACATTCAGTACTTC. Encoded protein: CASSYSHGGKNIQYF.

The V call is TRBV19, the J call TRBJ2-5; a weak D match, TRBD1 (6 bases). The V end lost 5 bases, the J end lost 0 bases, and 7 bases lay between the germline ends. This CDR3 has 13 amino acids. The germline V gene has CDR1 LNHDA and CDR2 SQIVND (reference sequence). The CDR3 DNA follows: TGTGCCAGTAGTGGGGGCTACCAAGAGACCCAGTACTTC. It translates to CASSGGYQETQYF.

The V and J genes are TRBV7-2 and TRBJ2-2; no firm D call. Trimming took 5 bases from V and 6 from J, leaving 7 bases between them. Germline V CDR1 and CDR2: SGHTA, FQGNSA. The CDR3 is 12 amino acids. In DNA, the CDR3 is TGTGCCAGCAGCCCGACTCCCGGGGAGCTGTTTTTT. Translated: CASSPTPGELFF. Combining the CDR3 with reference TRBV7-2 and TRBJ2-2 gives the whole variable domain GAGVSQSPSNKVTEKGKDVELRCDPISGHTALYWYRQSLGQGLEFLIYFQGNSAPDKSGLPSDRFSAERTGGSVSTLTIQRTQQEDSAVYLCASSPTPGELFFGEGSRLTVL.

The chain couples TRBV28 to TRBJ2-1, with 9 bases identical to TRBD1. The junction had 6 bases not matched to a gene; V was cut back by 3 bases and J by 3 bases. The CDR3 sequence is 16 residues long. CDR1 and CDR2 (germline): MDHEN, SYDVKM. Written as DNA, the CDR3 is TGTGCCAGCAGTTTTTCATTGACAGGGGGCTACAATGAGCAGTTCTTC. Residues: CASSFSLTGGYNEQFF.

The rearrangement uses TRBV5-4 and TRBJ1-1, with TRBD1 matching 7 bases. Unmatched junction bases numbered 5, after V lost 3 bases and J lost 0 bases. The germline V gene has CDR1 SGHNT and CDR2 YYREEE (reference sequence). The CDR3 sequence is 15 residues long. CDR3 residues: CASSSLTGMNTEAFF. The CDR3 DNA follows: TGTGCCAGCAGCTCCCTGACAGGGATGAACACTGAAGCTTTCTTT.

V gene TRBV29-1 combines with J gene TRBJ1-2; 8 nucleotides agree with TRBD1. V trimming: 4 bases; J trimming: 4 bases; junction bases outside the gene matches: 8. Germline CDR1 SQVTM, CDR2 ANQGSEA. The CDR3 length is 14 residues. The CDR3 region has the DNA TGCAGCGTTGGCCTTAGGGACAGGAGCTATGGCTACACCTTC. This encodes CSVGLRDRSYGYTF.

The chain uses TRBV6-1 and TRBJ2-7; 9 nucleotides align to TRBD2. V lost 0 bases to trimming and J lost 2 bases; unmatched junction nucleotides: 2. CDR1 MNHNS and CDR2 SASEGT come from the germline V gene. The CDR3 sequence is 15 residues long. This CDR3 is CASSEATSGAYEQYF. DNA of the CDR3: TGTGCCAGCAGTGAAGCGACTAGCGGAGCCTACGAGCAGTACTTC.

This rearrangement joins TRBV29-1 to TRBJ1-4, with 7 bases matching TRBD1. CDR3 length: 14 amino acids. V gave up 5 bases and J gave up 5 bases; unmatched junction bases: 8. CDR1 SQVTM and CDR2 ANQGSEA come from the germline V gene. This CDR3 is CSVRPGQLNEKLFF. As DNA, the CDR3 is TGCAGCGTTCGGCCGGGACAGTTAAATGAAAAACTGTTTTTT. Variable domain in full (rest from reference TRBV29-1 and TRBJ1-4): SAVISQKPSRDICQRGTSLTIQCQVDSQVTMMFWYRQQPGQSLTLIATANQGSEATYESGFVIDKFPISRPNLTFSTLTVSNMSPEDSSIYLCSVRPGQLNEKLFFGSGTQLSVL.

The J gene is TRBJ2-5, the V gene TRBV18; D is possibly TRBD1 (5 bases). The CDR3 is made up of 16 amino acids. Deletions cut 6 bases from V and 1 base from J, with 18 bases between. The V gene's germline CDR1 is KGHSH and CDR2 LQKENI. The CDR3 loop reads CASSPPNGALQETQYF. CDR3 nucleotides: TGTGCCAGCTCTCCTCCGAATGGGGCGCTCCAAGAGACCCAGTACTTC.

The chain carries TRBV10-3 and TRBJ2-1, with 7 bases aligning to TRBD2. Germline V gives CDR1 ENHRY, CDR2 SYGVKD. The trim removed 0 bases at V and 6 bases at J, leaving 8 bases unmatched. This CDR3 is built from 16 residues. The CDR3 DNA is TGTGCCATCAGTGAGTCCGCAGGGAGGGCATTCAATGAGCAGTTCTTC. Translated: CAISESAGRAFNEQFF.

The chain recombines TRBV4-3 with TRBJ2-7; D perhaps matches TRBD2 (7 bases). The CDR3 length is 16 residues. Germline CDR1 LGHNA, CDR2 YSLEER. With 0 bases removed from V and 4 bases from J, the gap between germline ends came to 16 bases. The CDR3 reads CASSQEVTGGGYEQYF. CDR3 nucleotide sequence: TGCGCCAGCAGCCAAGAAGTGACGGGGGGCGGGTACGAGCAGTACTTC.

This chain uses TRBV5-1 with TRBJ2-3; 7 bases map to TRBD2. Germline V lookup: CDR1 SGHRS, CDR2 YFSETQ. The CDR3 loop spans 15 amino acids. Trimming took 7 bases from V and 1 from J; bases not matched to a gene: 9. CDR3 loop: CASAKAGDGTDTQYF. The CDR3 DNA sequence: TGCGCCAGCGCTAAGGCGGGAGACGGCACAGATACGCAGTATTTT.

The V call is TRBV5-6, the J call TRBJ1-2; the D gene is possibly TRBD1 (5 bases). Germline V CDR1 and CDR2: SGHDT, YYEEEE. The length of the CDR3 is 13 residues. The V gene lost 4 bases and the J gene lost 4 bases, with 11 bases spanning the gap. CDR3 sequence (DNA): TGTGCCAGCAGCAAGACAGAGTTCTATGGCTACACCTTC. This gives the protein CASSKTEFYGYTF.

This chain links TRBV27 with TRBJ1-4, with D tentatively TRBD1 (5 bases). Germline values: CDR1 MNHEY, CDR2 SMNVEV (reference sequence). The V and J ends lost 5 bases and 0 bases respectively, with 10 bases between them. The CDR3 has 15 amino acids. CDR3 in DNA: TGTGCCAGCAGTGGAACAGGCACAACTAATGAAAAACTGTTTTTT. Its protein product is CASSGTGTTNEKLFF.

The chain carries TRBV29-1 and TRBJ1-4, with unresolved D. V was cut by 2 bases and J by 7 bases, with 14 bases left in between. The CDR3 runs 14 residues. Germline values: CDR1 SQVTM, CDR2 ANQGSEA. This chain's CDR3 is CSVELGQEGEKLFF. In nucleotides, the CDR3 is TGCAGCGTTGAACTAGGTCAGGAGGGTGAAAAACTGTTTTTT. Complete variable domain (other parts from reference TRBV29-1 and TRBJ1-4): SAVISQKPSRDICQRGTSLTIQCQVDSQVTMMFWYRQQPGQSLTLIATANQGSEATYESGFVIDKFPISRPNLTFSTLTVSNMSPEDSSIYLCSVELGQEGEKLFFGSGTQLSVL.

The chain has TRBV14 and TRBJ2-7; 10 bases map to TRBD2. The V segment lost 4 bases and the J segment 0 bases; nucleotides outside the gene matches: 3. The CDR3 runs 15 residues. Germline V gene sequence: CDR1 SGHDN, CDR2 FVKESK. The CDR3 DNA is TGTGCCAGCAGCCCAGCGGGAGGGCTCTCCTACGAGCAGTACTTC. This encodes CASSPAGGLSYEQYF.

This clone was seen more than once but under ten times. The chain is built from TRBV19 and TRBJ1-5; D uncertain. Germline CDR1 LNHDA, CDR2 SQIVND (reference sequence). This CDR3 contains 15 residues. V was pared by 5 bases and J by 9 bases, with 20 bases between. CDR3: CASSQLPAPRSPQHF. CDR3 bases: TGTGCCAGTAGTCAACTACCAGCTCCGCGGTCGCCCCAGCATTTT.

The gene calls are TRBV11-2 and TRBJ2-3; D may be TRBD2 (5 bases). Trimming cost V 4 bases and J 1 base, with 9 bases left between them. The CDR3 runs 14 residues. Germline values: CDR1 SGHAT, CDR2 FQNNGV. Here the CDR3 reads CASSSEVGTDTQYF. The CDR3 coding sequence is TGTGCCAGCAGCTCGGAGGTGGGCACAGATACGCAGTATTTT.